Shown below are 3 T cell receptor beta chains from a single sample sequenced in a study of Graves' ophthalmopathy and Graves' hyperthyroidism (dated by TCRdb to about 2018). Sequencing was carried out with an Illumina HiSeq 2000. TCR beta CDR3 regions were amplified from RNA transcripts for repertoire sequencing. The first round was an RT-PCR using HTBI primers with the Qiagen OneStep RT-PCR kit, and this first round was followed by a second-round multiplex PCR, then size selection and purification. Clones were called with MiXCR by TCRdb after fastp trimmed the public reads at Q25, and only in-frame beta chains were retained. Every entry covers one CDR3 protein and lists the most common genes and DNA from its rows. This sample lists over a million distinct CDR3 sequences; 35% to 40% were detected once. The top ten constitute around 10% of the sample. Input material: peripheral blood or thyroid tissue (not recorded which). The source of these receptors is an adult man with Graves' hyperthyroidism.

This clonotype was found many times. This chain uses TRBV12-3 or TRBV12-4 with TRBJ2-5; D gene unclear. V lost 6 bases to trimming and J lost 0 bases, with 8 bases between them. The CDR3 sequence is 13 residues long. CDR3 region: CASRNHNQETQYF. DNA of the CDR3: TGTGCCAGCAGGAACCATAACCAAGAGACCCAGTACTTC.

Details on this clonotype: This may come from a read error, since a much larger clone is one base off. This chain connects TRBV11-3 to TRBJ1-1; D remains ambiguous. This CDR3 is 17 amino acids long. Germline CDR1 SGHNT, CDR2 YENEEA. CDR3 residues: CASSLRPSGQANTGAFF. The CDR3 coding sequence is TGTGCCAGCAGCTTACGTCCATCCGGGCAGGCGAACACTGGAGCTTTCTTT.

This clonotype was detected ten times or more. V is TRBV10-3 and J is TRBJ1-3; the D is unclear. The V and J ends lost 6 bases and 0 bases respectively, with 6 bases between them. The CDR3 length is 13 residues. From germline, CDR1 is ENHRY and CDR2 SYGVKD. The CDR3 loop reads CAIREISGNTIYF. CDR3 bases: TGTGCCATCAGAGAGATCTCTGGAAACACCATATATTTT.